Detailed here is one T cell receptor beta chain. The antigen remains undetermined. RNA in amounts of about 0.45 to 1 ug was reverse transcribed with random hexamers. TCR beta CDR3 was amplified by immunoSEQ multiplex PCR. This amplification extended across 54 Vbeta and 13 Jbeta segments. TCRdb recomputed calls from the immunoSEQ multiplex PCR reads with MiXCR, one row per CDR3 protein. The sample carries hundreds of thousands of distinct CDR3 sequences, approximately 84% recorded once. The data were obtained in a study of CD8 T cells in Susac syndrome. The study, taken as a whole, reports: That the number of individuals in its TCR sequencing and HLA analysis was relatively small was acknowledged by the study.

The multiple sclerosis controls were treatment-naive patients with relapsing-remitting disease that was stable or active. The CDR3 totals 16 residues. Germline V CDR1 and CDR2: SGHRS, YFSETQ. V lost 7 bases to trimming and J lost 5 bases; unmatched junction nucleotides: 13. V and J are TRBV5-1 and TRBJ1-4; 8 positions match TRBD1. The sequencing sample was made of CD8+ T cells from PBMCs. This sequence originates from a human donor with multiple sclerosis. The DNA of the CDR3 is TGCGCCAGCGGGTTGATCGGGACAGGACTAAATGAAAAACTGTTTTTT. Its translation: CASGLIGTGLNEKLFF.